Listed here is a single T cell receptor (beta chain). Germline V gene sequence: CDR1 MNHEY, CDR2 SMNVEV (reference sequence). Trimming pared 3 bases from V and 3 bases from J, leaving 8 bases between. CDR3 length: 14 residues. Over several immunoSEQ plates, each subset's genomic DNA was distributed in even portions. Profiling relied on immunoSEQ multiplex PCR, and the TCRdb table lists in-frame clones only, not all of them. This sample yields about 1.5 million clones, of which under 99% are seen a single time; 0.45% belongs to the top ten. The data derive from a study of shared clonotypes between healthy human individuals.

The receptor was derived from a man aged 30-40 years in good health. This chain joins TRBV27 and TRBJ1-4; D is perhaps TRBD1 (5 bases). Sample: naive CD4+ T cells sorted from blood. Subset defined: CD45RA+ positively selected. CDR3 in DNA: TGTGCCAGCAGTTTCCGGGGGGCTAATGAAAAACTGTTTTTT. This gives the protein CASSFRGANEKLFF.